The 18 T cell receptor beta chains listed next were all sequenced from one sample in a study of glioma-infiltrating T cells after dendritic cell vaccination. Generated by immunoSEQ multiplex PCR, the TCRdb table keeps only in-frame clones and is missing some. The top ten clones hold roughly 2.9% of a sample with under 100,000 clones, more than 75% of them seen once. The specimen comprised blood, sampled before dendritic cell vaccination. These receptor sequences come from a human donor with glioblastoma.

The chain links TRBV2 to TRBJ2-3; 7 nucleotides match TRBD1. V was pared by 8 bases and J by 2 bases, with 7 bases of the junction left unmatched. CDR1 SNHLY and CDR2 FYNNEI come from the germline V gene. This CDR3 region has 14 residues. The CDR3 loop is CASGKTGYTDTQYF. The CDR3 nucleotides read TGTGCCAGCGGTAAGACAGGGTACACAGATACGCAGTATTTT.

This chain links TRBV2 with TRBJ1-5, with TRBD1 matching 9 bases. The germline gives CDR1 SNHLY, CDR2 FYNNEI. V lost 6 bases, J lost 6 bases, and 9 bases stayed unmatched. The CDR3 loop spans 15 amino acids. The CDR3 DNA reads TGTGCCAGCAGATGGGGGGACAGGGATACTCAGCCCCAGCATTTT. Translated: CASRWGDRDTQPQHF.

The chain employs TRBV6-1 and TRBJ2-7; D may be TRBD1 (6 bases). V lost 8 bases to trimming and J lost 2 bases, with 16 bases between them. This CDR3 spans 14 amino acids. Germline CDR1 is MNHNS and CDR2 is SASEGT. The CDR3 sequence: CASQQGMGTYEQYF. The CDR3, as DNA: TGTGCCAGCCAACAGGGTATGGGAACCTACGAGCAGTACTTC.

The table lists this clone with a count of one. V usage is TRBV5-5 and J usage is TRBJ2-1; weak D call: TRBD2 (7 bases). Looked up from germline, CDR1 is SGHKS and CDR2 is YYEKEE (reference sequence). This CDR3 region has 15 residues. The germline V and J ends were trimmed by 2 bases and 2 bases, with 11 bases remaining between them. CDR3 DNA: TGTGCCAGCAGCTTTTTGGGGGGGCCCTACAATGAGCAGTTCTTC. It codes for CASSFLGGPYNEQFF.

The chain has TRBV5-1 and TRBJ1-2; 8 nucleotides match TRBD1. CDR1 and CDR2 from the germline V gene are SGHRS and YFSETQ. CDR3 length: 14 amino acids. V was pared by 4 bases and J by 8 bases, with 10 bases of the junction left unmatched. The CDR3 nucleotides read TGCGCCAGCAGCCGGGACAGGAGTCTTCTGGGCTACACCTTC. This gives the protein CASSRDRSLLGYTF.

CDR3 sequence (DNA): TGTGCCAGCAGTTACGGGGGGGTAAACTATGGCTACACCTTC. Its translation is CASSYGGVNYGYTF. This chain uses TRBV6-5 with TRBJ1-2; D perhaps matches TRBD1 (5 bases). Germline CDR1 and CDR2: MNHEY and SVGAGI. The CDR3 totals 14 residues. V was clipped by 2 bases and J by 2 bases, with 9 bases between them.

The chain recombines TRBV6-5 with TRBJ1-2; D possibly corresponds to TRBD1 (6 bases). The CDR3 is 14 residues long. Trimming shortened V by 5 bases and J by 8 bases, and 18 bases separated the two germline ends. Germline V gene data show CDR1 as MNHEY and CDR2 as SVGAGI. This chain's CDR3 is CASSTPGQFWGYTF. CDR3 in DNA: TGTGCCAGCAGTACTCCCGGACAGTTCTGGGGCTACACCTTC.

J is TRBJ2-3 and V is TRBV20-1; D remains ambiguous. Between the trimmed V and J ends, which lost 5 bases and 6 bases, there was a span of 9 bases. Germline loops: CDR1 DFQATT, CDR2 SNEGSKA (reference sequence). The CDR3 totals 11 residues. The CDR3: CSAFRADTQYF. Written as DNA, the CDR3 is TGCAGTGCTTTCCGCGCGGATACGCAGTATTTT.

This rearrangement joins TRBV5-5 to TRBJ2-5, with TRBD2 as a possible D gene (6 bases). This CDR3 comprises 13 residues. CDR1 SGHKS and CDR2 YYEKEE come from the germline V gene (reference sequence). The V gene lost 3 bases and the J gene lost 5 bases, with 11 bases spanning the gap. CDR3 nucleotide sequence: TGTGCCAGCAGCTCCCTAGCGTATGAGACCCAGTACTTC. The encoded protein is CASSSLAYETQYF.

CDR3: CASSFRGEAFF. CDR3 nucleotide sequence: TGTGCCAGCAGCTTCAGGGGTGAAGCTTTCTTT. The V gene is TRBV11-3, the J gene TRBJ1-1, with D possibly TRBD1 on 6 matching bases. Looked up from germline, CDR1 is SGHNT and CDR2 is YENEEA. This CDR3 has 11 amino acids. The V end lost 3 bases, the J end lost 7 bases, and 6 bases lay between the germline ends. The entire variable domain, with the rest obtained from reference TRBV11-3 and TRBJ1-1, is as follows: EAGVVQSPRYKIIEKKQPVAFWCNPISGHNTLYWYLQNLGQGPELLIRYENEEAVDDSQLPKDRFSAERLKGVDSTLKIQPAELGDSAVYLCASSFRGEAFFGQGTRLTVV.

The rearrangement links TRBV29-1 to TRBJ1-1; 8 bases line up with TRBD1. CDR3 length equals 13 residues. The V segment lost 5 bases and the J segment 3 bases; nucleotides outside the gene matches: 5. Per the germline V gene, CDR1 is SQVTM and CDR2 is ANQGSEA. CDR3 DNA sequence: TGCAGCGTTCTCCGGGACAGGTACACTGAAGCTTTCTTT. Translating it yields CSVLRDRYTEAFF.

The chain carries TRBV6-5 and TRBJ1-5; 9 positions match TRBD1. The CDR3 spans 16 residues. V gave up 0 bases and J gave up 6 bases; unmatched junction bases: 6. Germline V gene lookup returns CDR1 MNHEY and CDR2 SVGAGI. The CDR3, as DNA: TGTGCCAGCAGTTACTCCTGGACAGGGGCTGGTCAGCCCCAGCATTTT. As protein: CASSYSWTGAGQPQHF.

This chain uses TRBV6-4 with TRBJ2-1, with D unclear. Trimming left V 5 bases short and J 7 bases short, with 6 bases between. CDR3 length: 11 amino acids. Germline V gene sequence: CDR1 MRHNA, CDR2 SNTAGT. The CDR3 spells CASSSFNEQFF. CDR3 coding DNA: TGTGCCAGCAGTTCATTTAATGAGCAGTTCTTC.

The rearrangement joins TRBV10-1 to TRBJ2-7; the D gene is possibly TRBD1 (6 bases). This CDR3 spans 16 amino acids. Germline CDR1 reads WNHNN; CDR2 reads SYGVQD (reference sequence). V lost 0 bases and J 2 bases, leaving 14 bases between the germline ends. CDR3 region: CASSESLEGDTYEQYF. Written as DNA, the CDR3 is TGCGCCAGCAGTGAGTCGTTAGAGGGGGACACCTACGAGCAGTACTTC.

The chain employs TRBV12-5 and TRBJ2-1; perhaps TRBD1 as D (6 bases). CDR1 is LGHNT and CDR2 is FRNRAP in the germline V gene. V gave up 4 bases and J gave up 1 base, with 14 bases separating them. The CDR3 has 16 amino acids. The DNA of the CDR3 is TGTGCTAGTGGTTCCACTTCAGGGGATTCCTACAATGAGCAGTTCTTC. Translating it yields CASGSTSGDSYNEQFF.

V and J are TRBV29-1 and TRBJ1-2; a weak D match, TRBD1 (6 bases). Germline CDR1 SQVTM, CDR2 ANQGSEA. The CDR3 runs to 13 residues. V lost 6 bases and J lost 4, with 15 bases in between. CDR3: CSVLLQGSYGYTF. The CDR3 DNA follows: TGCAGCGTATTATTACAGGGTAGCTATGGCTACACCTTC. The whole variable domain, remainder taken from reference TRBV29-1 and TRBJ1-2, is SAVISQKPSRDICQRGTSLTIQCQVDSQVTMMFWYRQQPGQSLTLIATANQGSEATYESGFVIDKFPISRPNLTFSTLTVSNMSPEDSSIYLCSVLLQGSYGYTFGSGTRLTVV.

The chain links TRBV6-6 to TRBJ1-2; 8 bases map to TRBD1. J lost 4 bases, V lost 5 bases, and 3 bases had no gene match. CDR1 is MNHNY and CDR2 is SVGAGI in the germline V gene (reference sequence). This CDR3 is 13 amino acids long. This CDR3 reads CASSGQGGYGYTF. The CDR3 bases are TGTGCCAGCAGTGGACAGGGTGGCTATGGCTACACCTTC.

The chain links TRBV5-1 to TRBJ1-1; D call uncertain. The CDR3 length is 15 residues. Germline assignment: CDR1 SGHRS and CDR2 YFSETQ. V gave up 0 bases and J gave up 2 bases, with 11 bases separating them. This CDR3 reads CASSLVVAGNTEAFF. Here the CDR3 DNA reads TGCGCCAGCAGCTTGGTGGTGGCGGGCAACACTGAAGCTTTCTTT.